Sequencing of this T cell receptor (beta chain) was carried out in a study of post-analysis software for immune sequencing data. The study's findings and limits: Elevated frequency relative to controls characterized a handful of TRBV segments in patients, TRBV5-6, TRBV5-1 and TRBV20-1 among them.

With V trimmed by 7 bases and J by 7 bases, 7 bases remained unmatched. Germline V gene data show CDR1 as SQVTM and CDR2 as ANQGSEA. This CDR3 is 13 amino acids long. Comments on this clonotype: Its antigen is as yet unknown.

The TCR beta cDNA libraries contained unique molecular identifiers. TCRdb fed the PCR reads into MiXCR, producing one record per CDR3 protein. The sample shows 750,000 to 900,000 distinct CDR3 sequences, roughly 50% of them seen only once. The origin of this receptor is a girl between 5 and 17 years old with multiple sclerosis. The chain uses TRBV29-1 and TRBJ2-1, with TRBD2 identical over 10 bases. Specimen: blood. The CDR3: CSAGTSAWNEQFF. CDR3 nucleotides: TGCAGCGCTGGGACTAGCGCCTGGAATGAGCAGTTCTTC.